One sample yielded the 24 T cell receptor beta chains listed below, sequenced in a study of PD-1 blockade in classical Hodgkin lymphoma. TCRdb's table, derived via immunoSEQ multiplex PCR, lists solely in-frame clones and lacks some. The profile shows 10,000 to 15,000 clones, around 75% of them singletons. All patients experienced relapse after autologous stem cell transplantation, and brentuximab vedotin exposure was variable. The sequenced sample was peripheral blood mononuclear cells (PBMCs), obtained at baseline. The receptors stem from a human donor with classical Hodgkin lymphoma.

The chain joins TRBV29-1 to TRBJ2-4; no clear D gene. Trimming took off 0 bases at V and 13 bases at J, with 7 bases between the two ends. This CDR3 is built from 10 residues. Germline V gives CDR1 SQVTM, CDR2 ANQGSEA. This chain's CDR3 is CSVEEGSQYF. The CDR3 region has the DNA TGCAGCGTTGAAGAGGGCAGCCAGTACTTC.

This clone occurred a few times. The V and J genes are TRBV7-9 and TRBJ1-2, with D unresolved. Trimming left V 3 bases short and J 5 bases short, with 10 bases between. CDR1 is SEHNR, CDR2 FQNEAQ, per germline (reference sequence). The CDR3 covers 13 residues. CDR3 region: CASSFDEGYGYTF. The CDR3 nucleotides are TGTGCCAGCAGCTTCGACGAAGGGTATGGCTACACCTTC.

J is TRBJ2-3 and V is TRBV5-4; D not resolved. V dropped 2 bases and J dropped 0 bases, with 13 bases sitting between them. Germline CDR1 reads SGHNT; CDR2 reads YYREEE (reference sequence). This CDR3 contains 16 residues. CDR3 loop: CASSFGRISSTDTQYF. DNA of the CDR3: TGTGCCAGCAGCTTCGGACGAATATCTAGCACAGATACGCAGTATTTT.

The chain carries TRBV7-9 and TRBJ2-1; D might be TRBD1 (6 bases). CDR1 and CDR2 (germline): SEHNR, FQNEAQ (reference sequence). This CDR3 is 17 amino acids long. The V gene lost 2 bases and the J gene lost 4 bases, with 18 bases spanning the gap. The CDR3 sequence: CASSLTFNRDMYNEQFF. CDR3 nucleotide sequence: TGTGCCAGCAGCTTAACGTTCAATCGGGACATGTACAATGAGCAGTTCTTC. The entire variable domain, with the rest obtained from reference TRBV7-9 and TRBJ2-1, is as follows: DTGVSQNPRHKITKRGQNVTFRCDPISEHNRLYWYRQTLGQGPEFLTYFQNEAQLEKSRLLSDRFSAERPKGSFSTLEIQRTEQGDSAMYLCASSLTFNRDMYNEQFFGPGTRLTVL.

The V and J genes are TRBV11-2 and TRBJ2-5, with 11 positions matching TRBD1. Germline CDR1 SGHAT, CDR2 FQNNGV. V lost 8 bases, J lost 2 bases, and 1 base stayed unmatched. The CDR3 contains 13 residues. In DNA, the CDR3 is TGTGCCAGCGGACAGGGGGCTCAAGAGACCCAGTACTTC. Translating it yields CASGQGAQETQYF.

This chain joins TRBV30 and TRBJ2-3, with unresolved D. The CDR3 is 13 amino acids. Trimming pared 8 bases from V and 0 bases from J, leaving 12 bases between. Germline CDR1 is GTSNPN and CDR2 is SVGIG (reference sequence). CDR3 sequence (DNA): TGTGCCAGTGAGTGGTGGAGCACAGATACGCAGTATTTT. Translated: CASEWWSTDTQYF.

The gene calls are TRBV6-1 and TRBJ2-7, with TRBD2 identical over 11 bases. CDR3 size: 14 residues. Germline values: CDR1 MNHNS, CDR2 SASEGT. The trim removed 7 bases at V and 2 bases at J, leaving 4 bases unmatched. CDR3 loop: CASKLSGRAYEQYF. The DNA for the CDR3 is TGTGCCAGCAAACTTAGCGGGAGGGCCTACGAGCAGTACTTC.

The gene calls are TRBV7-9 and TRBJ2-3, with 12 bases that match TRBD2. The CDR3 is 17 amino acids. V lost 2 bases and J lost 6; bases outside the gene matches: 9. Per germline, CDR1 SEHNR and CDR2 FQNEAQ (reference sequence). CDR3 region: CASSLLHGLAGGDTQYF. In DNA form, the CDR3 reads TGTGCCAGCAGCTTACTACACGGGCTAGCGGGAGGGGATACGCAGTATTTT.

The chain couples TRBV28 to TRBJ2-1; no reliable D call. Germline V gene sequence: CDR1 MDHEN, CDR2 SYDVKM. The length of the CDR3 is 17 residues. Trimming removed 7 bases from V and 5 bases from J, with 24 bases in between. The CDR3 reads CASKRGFGARANNEQFF. The DNA for the CDR3 is TGTGCCAGCAAACGTGGGTTTGGAGCGCGAGCGAACAATGAGCAGTTCTTC.

This CDR3 reads CASSPHIQETQYF. CDR3 nucleotide sequence: TGTGCCAGCTCACCACATATCCAAGAGACCCAGTACTTC. The chain is built from TRBV18 and TRBJ2-5; D not certain. The CDR3 length is 13 residues. The V gene lost 1 base and the J gene lost 1 base, with 4 bases spanning the gap. CDR1 and CDR2 (germline): KGHSH, LQKENI.

The gene calls are TRBV19 and TRBJ1-2, with D maybe TRBD1 (6 bases). Per germline, CDR1 LNHDA and CDR2 SQIVND (reference sequence). The V and J ends lost 9 bases and 3 bases respectively, with 11 bases between them. The CDR3 length is 12 residues. CDR3 DNA sequence: TGTGCCAGCCTTGACAGGTACTATGGCTACACCTTC. Translation gives CASLDRYYGYTF.

The chain carries TRBV6-1 and TRBJ2-1, with 9 bases lining up with TRBD1. From germline, CDR1 is MNHNS and CDR2 SASEGT. This CDR3 region has 14 residues. V trimming: 8 bases; J trimming: 3 bases; junction bases outside the gene matches: 5. The CDR3 DNA is TGTGCCAGCCGGGACAGGGCTAACTACAATGAGCAGTTCTTC. This gives the protein CASRDRANYNEQFF.

The rearrangement links TRBV28 to TRBJ1-3, with 7 bases aligning to TRBD1. J gave up 1 base and V 3 bases, and 3 bases lay outside the gene matches. The length of the CDR3 is 15 residues. The V gene's germline CDR1 is MDHEN and CDR2 SYDVKM. CDR3 sequence (DNA): TGTGCCAGCAGTTTCCCGACAGGGTCTGGAAACACCATATATTTT. Translation gives CASSFPTGSGNTIYF.

The genes are TRBV18 and TRBJ1-2, with 8 bases lining up with TRBD1. This CDR3 has 15 amino acids. V dropped 2 bases and J dropped 3; count of bases not matched to a gene: 5. Looked up from germline, CDR1 is KGHSH and CDR2 is LQKENI. The CDR3 protein is CASSPSQGVDYGYTF. Written as DNA, the CDR3 is TGTGCCAGCTCACCATCACAGGGGGTGGACTATGGCTACACCTTC.

V is TRBV5-1 and J is TRBJ2-2; the D call may be TRBD1 or TRBD2 (7 bases each). Trimming cost V 3 bases and J 0 bases, with 12 bases left between them. This CDR3 has 16 residues. The germline gives CDR1 SGHRS, CDR2 YFSETQ. Written as DNA, the CDR3 is TGCGCCAGCAGCTGGGGAGGGGGCGCGAACACCGGGGAGCTGTTTTTT. It specifies CASSWGGGANTGELFF.

The rearrangement uses TRBV19 and TRBJ2-3, with 11 bases identical to TRBD1. The V segment lost 5 bases and the J segment 0 bases; nucleotides outside the gene matches: 4. Germline V gives CDR1 LNHDA, CDR2 SQIVND (reference sequence). CDR3 length equals 16 residues. CDR3 in amino acids: CASSRTGGYSTDTQYF. CDR3 in DNA: TGTGCCAGTAGTCGGACAGGGGGCTATAGCACAGATACGCAGTATTTT.

The V and J genes are TRBV7-9 and TRBJ2-1, with unresolved D. The CDR3 runs to 12 residues. Trimming shortened V by 6 bases and J by 9 bases, and 12 bases separated the two germline ends. The germline V gene has CDR1 SEHNR and CDR2 FQNEAQ (reference sequence). The CDR3 loop reads CASRPSAGEQFF. DNA for the CDR3: TGTGCCAGCAGACCCTCGGCCGGTGAGCAGTTCTTC.

The chain is built from TRBV6-4 and TRBJ2-3; TRBD2 matches at 8 bases. The V and J ends lost 3 bases and 6 bases, in that order; junction bases with no gene match: 8. The CDR3 totals 15 residues. The germline V gene has CDR1 MRHNA and CDR2 SNTAGT. The CDR3 spells CASSEEAGEVDTQYF. CDR3 DNA: TGTGCCAGCAGTGAAGAAGCGGGGGAGGTGGATACGCAGTATTTT.

The CDR3 DNA reads as TGTGCCAGCAGTCCGACTTGGGCCAGCTCTGGAAACACCATATATTTT. Translating gives CASSPTWASSGNTIYF. The V call is TRBV27, the J call TRBJ1-3; D gene ambiguous. CDR1 is MNHEY and CDR2 is SMNVEV in the germline V gene (reference sequence). The CDR3 extends over 16 amino acids. V was shortened by 5 bases and J by 0 bases, with 14 bases between the two germline ends.

Within the sample, this clone is large. J is TRBJ2-2 and V is TRBV7-9, with 7 bases fitting TRBD2. The CDR3 spans 15 residues. Germline CDR1 and CDR2: SEHNR and FQNEAQ (reference sequence). Trimming removed 6 bases from V and 5 bases from J; junction bases left unmatched: 9. CDR3: CASSTTGRDTGELFF. CDR3 sequence (DNA): TGTGCCAGCAGTACGACGGGGAGGGATACCGGGGAGCTGTTTTTT. The full variable domain, rest sourced from reference TRBV7-9 and TRBJ2-2, is DTGVSQNPRHKITKRGQNVTFRCDPISEHNRLYWYRQTLGQGPEFLTYFQNEAQLEKSRLLSDRFSAERPKGSFSTLEIQRTEQGDSAMYLCASSTTGRDTGELFFGEGSRLTVL.

The V and J genes are TRBV5-1 and TRBJ2-7; TRBD2 aligns across 9 bases. The CDR3 totals 16 residues. Germline CDR1 and CDR2: SGHRS and YFSETQ. V was clipped by 0 bases and J by 0 bases; unmatched bases: 4. The CDR3 loop is CASSLGLAASSYEQYF. In nucleotides, the CDR3 is TGCGCCAGCAGCTTGGGACTAGCGGCCAGCTCCTACGAGCAGTACTTC.

The V and J genes are TRBV19 and TRBJ2-3; 13 bases agree with TRBD2. The length of the CDR3 is 17 residues. Germline V gene sequence: CDR1 LNHDA, CDR2 SQIVND (reference sequence). V lost 1 base, J lost 4 bases, and 5 bases stayed unmatched. CDR3 amino acids: CASSIVGGLAGADTQYF. The CDR3 nucleotides are TGTGCCAGTAGTATAGTCGGTGGACTAGCGGGAGCAGATACGCAGTATTTT.

The chain has TRBV6-1 and TRBJ1-5; D gene uncertain. The CDR3 length is 14 residues. V dropped 3 bases and J dropped 5 bases, with 11 bases sitting between them. Per germline, CDR1 MNHNS and CDR2 SASEGT. The CDR3: CASSEREEDQPQHF. The CDR3 region has the DNA TGTGCCAGCAGTGAGCGGGAGGAGGATCAGCCCCAGCATTTT.

V and J are TRBV28 and TRBJ1-1, with unresolved D. V lost 2 bases, J lost 8 bases, and 9 bases lay in between. The CDR3 spans 12 residues. CDR1 and CDR2 (germline): MDHEN, SYDVKM. CDR3 DNA: TGTGCCAGCAGTTTAGAGGGAGAGGAAGCTTTCTTT. Translating gives CASSLEGEEAFF.